These 10 T cell receptor beta chains were sequenced from one sample in a study of identical twins. TCRdb independently ran MiXCR on the 5' RACE reads; one entry per CDR3 protein. Altogether over 200,000 distinct CDR3 sequences are present, approximately 9% being singletons, with the ten largest covering roughly 5%. Sequencing was performed on memory (CD45RO+) T cells sorted from blood. Every receptor here comes from a woman younger than 35 in good health.

The chain links TRBV12-3 or TRBV12-4 to TRBJ1-6; 8 positions match TRBD1. Trimming at V came to 5 bases and at J to 7 bases, leaving 4 bases not matched to a gene. The CDR3 spans 14 residues. DNA of the CDR3: TGTGCCAGCAGTCATGGACAGGGAAATTCACCCCTCCACTTT. Translation gives CASSHGQGNSPLHF.

This clonotype came up a few times. The V gene is TRBV6-2 or TRBV6-3, the J gene TRBJ2-1; D is unclear. Germline V CDR1 and CDR2: MNHEY, SVGEGT. CDR3 length: 15 amino acids. The ends were cut back, 7 bases at V and 6 bases at J, with 19 bases in the middle. CDR3 loop: CASTPQAPIINEQFF. CDR3 in DNA: TGTGCCAGCACCCCCCAGGCCCCAATTATCAATGAGCAGTTCTTC.

The sample holds a few counts of this clonotype. In nucleotides, the CDR3 is TGTGCCAGCAGTTATAGCGCGGGAGGGGGGGGTGAGCAGTTCTTC. Translating it yields CASSYSAGGGGEQFF. The V and J genes are TRBV6-5 and TRBJ2-1, with TRBD2 matching 9 bases. CDR1 MNHEY and CDR2 SVGAGI come from the germline V gene. V lost 3 bases to trimming and J lost 9 bases; unmatched junction nucleotides: 9. The CDR3 is made up of 15 amino acids.

The J gene is TRBJ1-1, the V gene TRBV5-6; a possible D gene is TRBD1 (5 bases). Trimming pared 4 bases from V and 6 bases from J, leaving 19 bases between. The CDR3 contains 15 residues. Germline V gene sequence: CDR1 SGHDT, CDR2 YYEEEE. The CDR3 sequence: CASSRLNRGVAEAFF. The CDR3 coding sequence is TGTGCCAGCAGCCGGCTAAACCGGGGGGTAGCTGAAGCTTTCTTT. Filled out from reference TRBV5-6 and TRBJ1-1, the complete variable domain reads DAGVTQSPTHLIKTRGQQVTLRCSPKSGHDTVSWYQQALGQGPQFIFQYYEEEERQRGNFPDRFSGHQFPNYSSELNVNALLLGDSALYLCASSRLNRGVAEAFFGQGTRLTVV.

A few counts support this clonotype. This sequence joins TRBV20-1 and TRBJ2-7; TRBD1 agrees at 10 bases. The V segment lost 2 bases and the J segment 3 bases; nucleotides outside the gene matches: 7. In germline, CDR1 is DFQATT, CDR2 SNEGSKA (reference sequence). This CDR3 contains 15 residues. The CDR3 region is CSARSPGQGIYEQYF. In DNA, the CDR3 is TGCAGTGCTAGAAGCCCGGGACAGGGGATCTACGAGCAGTACTTC.

This clonotype has a handful of counts. The chain couples TRBV19 to TRBJ1-1; tentatively, D is TRBD1 (6 bases). This CDR3 spans 14 amino acids. The V end was cut by 3 bases, the J end by 4 bases, with 12 bases between. Germline lookup yields CDR1 LNHDA and CDR2 SQIVND (reference sequence). The chain's CDR3 is CASSIGGGVTEAFF. In DNA form, the CDR3 reads TGTGCCAGTAGTATTGGCGGGGGCGTCACTGAAGCTTTCTTT. The full variable domain, its missing parts supplied by reference TRBV19 and TRBJ1-1, is DGGITQSPKYLFRKEGQNVTLSCEQNLNHDAMYWYRQDPGQGLRLIYYSQIVNDFQKGDIAEGYSVSREKKESFPLTVTSAQKNPTAFYLCASSIGGGVTEAFFGQGTRLTVV.

At least ten counts were recorded for this clonotype. The chain carries TRBV2 and TRBJ2-5; TRBD2 might be the D (5 bases). In germline, CDR1 is SNHLY, CDR2 FYNNEI. There are 13 residues in the CDR3. V was pared by 4 bases and J by 5 bases, with 11 bases between. CDR3 bases: TGTGCCAGCAGTGGATTCCTAGCCGAGACCCAGTACTTC. Encoded protein: CASSGFLAETQYF.

This clonotype turned up a few times. The CDR3 bases are TGCGCCAGCAGCCAAGGATTAAAAGCTAACTATGGCTACACCTTC. It yields the protein CASSQGLKANYGYTF. The V gene is TRBV4-3, the J gene TRBJ1-2; no clear D. This CDR3 spans 15 amino acids. CDR1 and CDR2 (germline): LGHNA, YSLEER. V was trimmed by 1 base and J by 0 bases, leaving 9 bases between them.

This clonotype was detected a few times. This chain links TRBV5-4 with TRBJ2-2, with D hard to call. V gave up 4 bases and J gave up 4 bases, with 14 bases separating them. This CDR3 spans 15 amino acids. The germline V gene has CDR1 SGHNT and CDR2 YYREEE (reference sequence). The DNA for the CDR3 is TGTGCCAGCAGCGTAAGGATGGGGTCCACCGGGGAGCTGTTTTTT. Translated: CASSVRMGSTGELFF.

This clonotype was recorded at least ten times. The CDR3 DNA sequence: TGTGCCATCAGTGATTACGCAGAAGCTAACTATGGCTACACCTTC. Its protein is CAISDYAEANYGYTF. This sequence joins TRBV10-3 and TRBJ1-2; no firm D call. V lost 3 bases to trimming and J lost 0 bases, with 11 bases between them. The CDR3 loop spans 15 amino acids. CDR1 is ENHRY and CDR2 is SYGVKD in the germline V gene.